This T cell receptor beta chain was identified during a study of Graves' ophthalmopathy and Graves' hyperthyroidism. General study points: Most clonotypes expanded in thyroid above 0.001 frequency were present in blood too.

Other autoimmune diseases, uncontrolled infections, pregnancy or lactation ruled patients out of participation. J lost 8 bases, V lost 4 bases, and 3 bases had no gene match. This CDR3 spans 13 amino acids. Transcripts of RNA were the source for amplifying TCR beta CDR3 regions. A first-round RT-PCR used HTBI primers, followed by a second-round multiplex PCR. Using its own MiXCR run on the multiplex PCR reads, TCRdb lists one record per CDR3 protein. The sample yields about 740,000 distinct CDR3 sequences, 40% seen once. This clonotype was counted ten times or more. What it recognizes is unknown. This TCR was recovered from an adult man with Graves' ophthalmopathy. This chain uses TRBV12-3 or TRBV12-4 with TRBJ1-4; the match to TRBD1 covers 8 bases. The sequenced sample was peripheral blood. The DNA for the CDR3 is TGTGCCAGCAGTTACAGGACAGGGGAAAAACTGTTTTTT. This gives the protein CASSYRTGEKLFF.